The 2 T cell receptor beta chains below come from one sample, sequenced in a study of cytomegalovirus exposure and HLA in healthy donors. Profiling relied on immunoSEQ multiplex PCR, and the TCRdb table lists in-frame clones only, not all of them. The table includes about 140,000 clones, 70% to 90% detected once. The material sequenced was PBMCs. The receptors here all came from a woman aged 30 to 39 in good health and CMV-seronegative.

The rearrangement uses TRBV5-1 and TRBJ2-1; TRBD1 agrees at 11 bases. The V segment lost 6 bases and the J segment 9 bases; nucleotides outside the gene matches: 8. CDR1 and CDR2 (germline): SGHRS, YFSETQ. This CDR3 has 14 residues. The CDR3 sequence is CASMIGQGAIEQFF. The CDR3 nucleotides are TGCGCCAGCATGATCGGACAGGGGGCTATTGAGCAGTTCTTC.

This sequence joins TRBV15 and TRBJ1-3; D is possibly TRBD1 (6 bases). Germline CDR1 LNHNV, CDR2 YYDKDF (reference sequence). V was trimmed by 3 bases and J by 2 bases, leaving 11 bases between them. This CDR3 has 15 amino acids. The CDR3 reads CATSRRQAAGNTIYF. The CDR3 DNA reads as TGTGCCACCAGCAGGAGACAGGCGGCTGGAAACACCATATATTTT.